These 4 T cell receptor beta chains were sequenced from one sample in a study of blood T cell repertoires in COVID-19. Sequenced by immunoSEQ multiplex PCR; TCRdb stores in-frame clones only, minus some. Here the sample spans 90,000 to 120,000 clones, roughly 84% being singletons. The specimen sequenced was peripheral blood. Receptors were obtained from a human donor in a cohort sampled during active COVID-19.

V usage is TRBV3-1 (or the pseudogene TRBV3-2) and J usage is TRBJ1-2, with D maybe TRBD1 (5 bases). This CDR3 has 15 residues. CDR1 is LGHDT, CDR2 YNNKEL, per germline (reference sequence). V shed 4 bases and J shed 5 bases, with 17 bases lying between them. The CDR3 protein is CASSRDPTVPYGYTF. The DNA for the CDR3 is TGTGCCAGCAGCCGAGACCCGACAGTCCCGTATGGCTACACCTTC.

This clone appeared once. The rearrangement joins TRBV7-9 to TRBJ2-1; D remains unclear. V was cut by 8 bases and J by 0 bases, with 11 bases left in between. Germline lookup yields CDR1 SEHNR and CDR2 FQNEAQ (reference sequence). The CDR3 length is 14 residues. DNA for the CDR3: TGTGCCAGCCTCGACTCAGTCTCCTACAATGAGCAGTTCTTC. Amino acid sequence: CASLDSVSYNEQFF.

This chain uses TRBV6-2 or TRBV6-3 with TRBJ2-2; TRBD1 matches at 9 bases. Per the germline V gene, CDR1 is MNHEY and CDR2 is SVGEGT. V shed 6 bases, J shed 0 bases, and the junction held 2 bases outside the gene matches. The CDR3 sequence is 15 residues long. CDR3 DNA sequence: TGTGCCAGCAGCTGGGACAGGGCGAACACCGGGGAGCTGTTTTTT. It translates to CASSWDRANTGELFF.

The rearrangement joins TRBV11-2 to TRBJ2-5; 10 positions agree with TRBD2. CDR1 is SGHAT, CDR2 FQNNGV, per germline. This CDR3 spans 15 amino acids. With 5 bases clipped from V and 3 bases from J, the junction kept 6 bases outside the gene matches. The CDR3 sequence: CASSPPGLAEETQYF. The CDR3 coding sequence is TGTGCCAGCAGCCCACCCGGACTAGCGGAAGAGACCCAGTACTTC.